This is a list of T cell receptor beta chains from one sample in a study of OX40 agonist ivuxolimab in advanced cancers. Assay used: immunoSEQ multiplex PCR; TCRdb lists only in-frame clones, some missing. This sample has 60,000 to 85,000 clones, with roughly four fifths found just once. The specimen comprised CD4+ or CD8+ T cells sorted from blood, sampled in a trial of the OX40 agonist ivuxolimab. These receptors were collected from an adult with an advanced solid tumor such as melanoma, head and neck, liver or kidney cancer. CDR3s include the opening cysteine and the closing phenylalanine or tryptophan. Fields, in order: D gene, clone size, V gene, J gene, CDR3 protein, CDR3 DNA. The D gene is left open where the match is weak. For some rows the clone size is stated as once, few or many, or as a class when expanded; others skip it.

D gene: TRBD2
clone size: few
V gene: TRBV11-1
J gene: TRBJ2-2
CDR3 protein: CASSLISSGNGELFF
CDR3 DNA: TGTGCCAGCAGCTTAATATCTAGCGGGAACGGGGAGCTGTTTTTT

D gene: TRBD1
clone size: NA
V gene: TRBV6-6
J gene: TRBJ1-2
CDR3 protein: CASRSGTGLRGYTF
CDR3 DNA: TGTGCCAGCAGATCCGGGACAGGGTTACGGGGCTACACCTTC

D gene: NA
clone size: once
V gene: TRBV7-5
J gene: TRBJ2-7
CDR3 protein: CVRSPQTGYEQYF
CDR3 DNA: TGTGTCAGAAGCCCCCAGACGGGGTACGAGCAGTACTTC

D gene: NA
clone size: NA
V gene: TRBV20-1
J gene: TRBJ1-4
CDR3 protein: CSARDEEKLFF
CDR3 DNA: TGCAGTGCTAGAGATGAAGAAAAACTGTTTTTT

D gene: NA
clone size: NA
V gene: TRBV14
J gene: TRBJ2-3
CDR3 protein: CASSQAGSQRTDTQYF
CDR3 DNA: TGTGCCAGCAGCCAAGCCGGGAGCCAACGCACAGATACGCAGTATTTT

D gene: NA
clone size: NA
V gene: TRBV7-2
J gene: TRBJ2-7
CDR3 protein: CASGKTKRYEQYF
CDR3 DNA: TGTGCCAGCGGCAAGACTAAGCGCTACGAGCAGTACTTC

D gene: NA
clone size: NA
V gene: TRBV7-6
J gene: TRBJ2-7
CDR3 protein: CASSRGAGGYEQYF
CDR3 DNA: TGTGCCAGCAGCCGAGGCGCAGGGGGGTACGAGCAGTACTTC

D gene: NA
clone size: NA
V gene: TRBV9
J gene: TRBJ1-2
CDR3 protein: CASGPSGGDYGYTF
CDR3 DNA: TGTGCCAGCGGTCCCTCGGGGGGTGACTATGGCTACACCTTC

D gene: NA
clone size: NA
V gene: TRBV4-1
J gene: TRBJ1-2
CDR3 protein: CASTLGGASNYGYTF
CDR3 DNA: TGCGCCAGCACCCTGGGGGGGGCTAGTAACTATGGCTACACCTTC

D gene: NA
clone size: NA
V gene: TRBV5-1
J gene: TRBJ2-6
CDR3 protein: CASSLGSAQGVGGVLTF
CDR3 DNA: TGCGCCAGCAGCTTGGGATCAGCACAGGGAGTCGGCGGGGTCCTGACTTTC

D gene: TRBD1
clone size: NA
V gene: TRBV5-4
J gene: TRBJ2-7
CDR3 protein: CASSLGGTGAYEQYF
CDR3 DNA: TGTGCCAGCAGCTTGGGCGGGACAGGGGCGTACGAGCAGTACTTC

D gene: NA
clone size: NA
V gene: TRBV20-1
J gene: TRBJ1-6
CDR3 protein: CSAQRNSPLHF
CDR3 DNA: TGCAGTGCACAAAGGAATTCACCCCTCCACTTT

D gene: NA
clone size: NA
V gene: TRBV27
J gene: TRBJ2-7
CDR3 protein: CASSLHNRGGSSYEQYF
CDR3 DNA: TGTGCCAGCAGTTTGCATAACAGGGGCGGGAGCTCCTACGAGCAGTACTTC

D gene: TRBD2
clone size: NA
V gene: TRBV5-4
J gene: TRBJ2-3
CDR3 protein: CASSGTGLAVLSSTDTQYF
CDR3 DNA: TGTGCCAGCAGCGGGACGGGACTAGCGGTGCTCTCTAGCACAGATACGCAGTATTTT

D gene: TRBD1
clone size: NA
V gene: TRBV5-6
J gene: TRBJ1-6
CDR3 protein: CASSLGTGNSPLHF
CDR3 DNA: TGTGCCAGCAGCTTGGGGACAGGGAATTCACCCCTCCACTTT

D gene: NA
clone size: NA
V gene: TRBV28
J gene: TRBJ1-1
CDR3 protein: CASSLPRGGVVMNTEAFF
CDR3 DNA: TGTGCCAGCAGTCTACCGAGGGGGGGCGTTGTCATGAACACTGAAGCTTTCTTT

D gene: TRBD2
clone size: NA
V gene: TRBV10-3
J gene: TRBJ2-5
CDR3 protein: CAIGSGGDQETQYF
CDR3 DNA: TGTGCCATCGGGAGTGGGGGGGACCAAGAGACCCAGTACTTC

D gene: TRBD2
clone size: NA
V gene: TRBV7-2
J gene: TRBJ2-3
CDR3 protein: CASSLVSAGEDTQYF
CDR3 DNA: TGTGCCAGCAGCTTAGTGTCCGCGGGGGAAGATACGCAGTATTTT

D gene: NA
clone size: NA
V gene: TRBV7-2
J gene: TRBJ1-1
CDR3 protein: CASSVGINTEAFF
CDR3 DNA: TGTGCCAGCAGTGTGGGAATTAACACTGAAGCTTTCTTT

D gene: NA
clone size: once
V gene: TRBV27
J gene: TRBJ2-1
CDR3 protein: CASSWDQLSSYNEQFF
CDR3 DNA: TGTGCCAGCAGTTGGGACCAATTGAGCTCCTACAATGAGCAGTTCTTC

D gene: TRBD1
clone size: NA
V gene: TRBV5-1
J gene: TRBJ1-2
CDR3 protein: CASSQTGGSGYTF
CDR3 DNA: TGCGCCAGCAGCCAGACAGGGGGCTCTGGCTACACCTTC

D gene: NA
clone size: NA
V gene: TRBV2
J gene: TRBJ2-7
CDR3 protein: CASRGGQGKGKQYF
CDR3 DNA: TGTGCCAGCCGGGGGGGACAGGGTAAAGGGAAACAGTACTTC

D gene: NA
clone size: NA
V gene: TRBV7-2
J gene: TRBJ1-4
CDR3 protein: CASSSLGTGGGEKLFF
CDR3 DNA: TGTGCCAGCAGCAGCCTCGGGACGGGTGGAGGTGAAAAACTGTTTTTT

D gene: NA
clone size: once
V gene: TRBV5-1
J gene: TRBJ1-2
CDR3 protein: CASSLGNRDIKVGGYTF
CDR3 DNA: TGCGCCAGCAGCTTGGGGAACCGGGACATTAAGGTCGGAGGCTACACCTTC

D gene: NA
clone size: NA
V gene: TRBV6-4
J gene: TRBJ2-7
CDR3 protein: CASSPIYEQYF
CDR3 DNA: TGTGCCAGCAGTCCCATCTACGAGCAGTACTTC

D gene: NA
clone size: NA
V gene: TRBV28
J gene: TRBJ1-5
CDR3 protein: CASSFESNQPQHF
CDR3 DNA: TGTGCCAGCAGTTTTGAGAGCAATCAGCCCCAGCATTTT

D gene: NA
clone size: NA
V gene: TRBV11-3
J gene: TRBJ2-3
CDR3 protein: CASSLGTTTDTQYF
CDR3 DNA: TGTGCCAGCAGCTTAGGGACCACCACAGATACGCAGTATTTT

D gene: NA
clone size: once
V gene: TRBV6-5
J gene: TRBJ1-1
CDR3 protein: CASSSRPSVNTEAFF
CDR3 DNA: TGTGCCAGCAGTTCCAGGCCCTCGGTGAACACTGAAGCTTTCTTT

D gene: TRBD1
clone size: once
V gene: TRBV18
J gene: TRBJ2-1
CDR3 protein: CASSSRQGYDNEQFF
CDR3 DNA: TGTGCCAGCTCAAGTCGACAGGGATACGACAATGAGCAGTTCTTC

D gene: NA
clone size: NA
V gene: TRBV5-4
J gene: TRBJ2-7
CDR3 protein: CASSSTGIHEQYF
CDR3 DNA: TGTGCCAGCAGCTCGACAGGTATCCACGAGCAGTACTTC

D gene: TRBD1
clone size: NA
V gene: TRBV7-8
J gene: TRBJ1-5
CDR3 protein: CASSPADRGGNQPQHF
CDR3 DNA: TGTGCCAGCAGCCCAGCCGACAGGGGAGGCAATCAGCCCCAGCATTTT

D gene: TRBD1
clone size: once
V gene: TRBV29-1
J gene: TRBJ2-7
CDR3 protein: CSVQGARYEQYF
CDR3 DNA: TGCAGCGTTCAGGGGGCGCGGTACGAGCAGTACTTC